These 6 T cell receptor beta chains were all obtained from the same sample, sequenced in a study of blood T cell repertoires in COVID-19. Some clones are missing from TCRdb's copy, which holds only in-frame ones; the method was immunoSEQ multiplex PCR. The table shows roughly 150,000 clones, with roughly 74% occurring only once. The specimen was peripheral blood. The receptors derive from a woman older than 75 with acute or convalescent COVID-19.

The chain recombines TRBV18 with TRBJ1-5; D not resolved. With 4 bases removed from V and 4 bases from J, the gap between germline ends came to 8 bases. Germline V gene sequence: CDR1 KGHSH, CDR2 LQKENI. There are 13 residues in the CDR3. The CDR3 DNA follows: TGTGCCAGCTCACGAGGGTCGAATCAGCCCCAGCATTTT. This sequence encodes CASSRGSNQPQHF.

This rearrangement joins TRBV2 to TRBJ2-7, with 9 nucleotides matching TRBD2. This CDR3 contains 16 residues. With V trimmed by 1 base and J by 3 bases, 7 bases remained unmatched. Looked up from germline, CDR1 is SNHLY and CDR2 is FYNNEI. CDR3: CASSEEERGALYEQYF. Written as DNA, the CDR3 is TGTGCCAGCAGTGAAGAGGAGCGGGGGGCTCTCTACGAGCAGTACTTC.

CDR3 loop: CASSLDTSTGELFF. CDR3 coding DNA: TGCGCCAGCAGCCTCGACACTTCCACCGGGGAGCTGTTTTTT. The gene calls are TRBV5-1 and TRBJ2-2; D gene unclear. Germline CDR1 and CDR2: SGHRS and YFSETQ. The V gene lost 4 bases and the J gene lost 4 bases, with 11 bases spanning the gap. The CDR3 covers 14 residues.

CDR3 nucleotide sequence: TGCGCCAGCAGTCGACTAGCGGCAACTAGCACAGATACGCAGTATTTT. Protein sequence: CASSRLAATSTDTQYF. The rearrangement uses TRBV5-1 and TRBJ2-3, with TRBD2 matching over 9 bases. V lost 5 bases, J lost 0 bases, and 7 bases stayed unmatched. The CDR3 loop spans 16 amino acids. Germline V gene sequence: CDR1 SGHRS, CDR2 YFSETQ. Full variable domain (missing parts from reference TRBV5-1 and TRBJ2-3): KAGVTQTPRYLIKTRGQQVTLSCSPISGHRSVSWYQQTPGQGLQFLFEYFSETQRNKGNFPGRFSGRQFSNSRSEMNVSTLELGDSALYLCASSRLAATSTDTQYFGPGTRLTVL.

J is TRBJ2-7 and V is TRBV6-2 or TRBV6-3; 7 bases are shared with TRBD1. Germline CDR1 is MNHEY and CDR2 is SVGEGT. CDR3 length: 15 residues. Trimming cost V 0 bases and J 2 bases; bases outside gene matches: 4. The CDR3 here is CASSYSDRSTYEQYF. DNA of the CDR3: TGTGCCAGCAGTTACTCGGACAGGAGCACCTACGAGCAGTACTTC.

V gene TRBV4-1 combines with J gene TRBJ2-5, with TRBD1 matching over 7 bases. This CDR3 is 15 amino acids long. V trimming: 1 base; J trimming: 5 bases; junction bases outside the gene matches: 7. The germline V gene has CDR1 MGHRA and CDR2 YSYEKL. The CDR3 is CASSQGPTRGETQYF. DNA of the CDR3: TGCGCCAGCAGCCAAGGCCCGACCAGGGGGGAGACCCAGTACTTC.